This TCR beta chain came from a study of siplizumab effects on memory and regulatory T cells. General study points: No more than a minor fraction of alloreactive clones could be traced back to unstimulated subsets.

TCRdb keeps only in-frame clones here, not all; method: immunoSEQ multiplex PCR. The repertoire holds about 120,000 clones, roughly 95% seen once, with over 0.15% in the top ten. In the case of this clone: Its specificity is not known.

This CDR3 is 21 amino acids long. The receptor was derived from a human donor in good health. Sample: non-Treg CD4+ T cells sorted from blood. V and J are TRBV21-1 and TRBJ1-5. TRBV21-1 is annotated as a pseudogene. CDR3 protein: CASSNRGTHEGRGSGNQPQHF. As DNA, the CDR3 is TGTGCCAGCAGCAATCGAGGCACCCATGAAGGGAGGGGTTCGGGCAATCAGCCCCAGCATTTT.